The T cell receptor beta chain under discussion was sequenced for a study of cytomegalovirus exposure and HLA in healthy donors. Both 60 Vbeta primers and 13 Jbeta primers went into the PCR. Using immunoSEQ multiplex PCR, the repertoire was profiled, and TCRdb retains in-frame clones only, with some absent. The sample holds over 130,000 clones, 79% seen once. The germline gives CDR1 MNHNS, CDR2 SASEGT. V lost 7 bases to trimming and J lost 8 bases, with 21 bases between them. The CDR3 runs to 15 residues. This clonotype was obtained from a man over 45 in good health and CMV-seropositive. Material: PBMCs. The genes are TRBV6-1 and TRBJ2-1; D may be TRBD1 (6 bases). CDR3 protein: CASKPDRLSVDEQFF. The CDR3 nucleotides read TGTGCCAGCAAGCCTGACAGGCTATCCGTCGATGAGCAGTTCTTC.